This T cell receptor (beta chain) was obtained from a study of cytomegalovirus exposure and HLA in healthy donors. This CDR3 is 15 amino acids long. CDR1 and CDR2 from the germline V gene are MNHEY and SVGAGI. Trimming took 7 bases from V and 4 from J; bases not matched to a gene: 11. The PCR used 60 Vbeta and 13 Jbeta primers. Using immunoSEQ multiplex PCR, the repertoire was profiled, and TCRdb retains in-frame clones only, with some absent. The repertoire holds some 150,000 clones, with about 61% as singletons. Notes on the study in general: It was approximately 150 TCR beta chains that were listed as cytomegalovirus-associated. CMV serostatus was the sole immune exposure information available.

This clone was observed a single time. What it binds is unknown. The J gene is TRBJ2-5, the V gene TRBV6-5; 8 bases are shared with TRBD2. The clonotype originates from a woman in her 40s in good health and CMV-seronegative. The sequencing input was PBMCs. CDR3 coding DNA: TGTGCCAGCATGATCAGCGGGGGAGCCGCAGAGACCCAGTACTTC. This codes for CASMISGGAAETQYF.